This T cell receptor (beta chain) was captured in a study of blood T cell repertoires in COVID-19. Study context: Material from acute and convalescent COVID-19 was sourced from the United States, Italy and Spain.

Individuals aged roughly 18 to 90 years were recruited from some 26 US areas. Sequenced by immunoSEQ multiplex PCR; TCRdb stores in-frame clones only, minus some. This sample has about 180,000 clones; roughly 82% occur once, and the top ten carry 7% to 10%. The germline CDR1 and CDR2 sequences are MDHEN and SYDVKM. Trimming removed 5 bases at V and 3 bases at J, with 6 bases between. The CDR3 contains 12 residues. The sequencing input was PBMCs or T cells enriched from blood (not recorded which). The genes are TRBV28 and TRBJ2-3; no clear D. This clonotype originated in a woman under 40 who had recovered from COVID-19. The CDR3 region is CASSGQTDTQYF. CDR3 sequence (DNA): TGTGCCAGCAGTGGCCAAACAGATACGCAGTATTTT.